Below are 4 T cell receptor beta chains sequenced from a single sample in a study of CD8 T cells in ankylosing spondylitis. TCRdb re-called the 5' RACE reads with MiXCR, one entry per CDR3 protein. The data contain about 130,000 distinct CDR3 sequences, about an eighth of them singletons. Sequencing input: blood, either unsorted or a sorted T cell fraction (not recorded which). These receptor sequences come from a female donor with ankylosing spondylitis or in good health (not recorded which).

The chain employs TRBV5-4 and TRBJ2-5; a possible D gene is TRBD1 (5 bases). V was trimmed by 0 bases and J by 5 bases, leaving 14 bases between them. The CDR3 extends over 15 amino acids. Germline CDR1 and CDR2: SGHNT and YYREEE (reference sequence). The CDR3 nucleotides read TGTGCCAGCAGCTTGGCAGGGTCTCGGTCGGAGACCCAGTACTTC. This sequence encodes CASSLAGSRSETQYF.

There are many counts of this clonotype. The V and J genes are TRBV29-1 and TRBJ1-4, with D uncertain. The CDR3 extends over 14 amino acids. Germline-derived CDR1 and CDR2 are SQVTM and ANQGSEA. Deletions cut 4 bases from V and 7 bases from J, with 16 bases between. The CDR3 DNA reads TGCAGCGTTGCCAAAATCACTCATCTTGAAAAACTGTTTTTT. Residues: CSVAKITHLEKLFF.

At least ten counts were recorded for this clonotype. This chain links TRBV4-2 with TRBJ2-1; TRBD2 matches 11 bases. The CDR3 sequence is 15 residues long. J was trimmed by 3 bases and V by 8 bases; bases with no gene match: 6. Germline-derived CDR1 and CDR2 are LGHNA and YNFKEQ. The CDR3 DNA is TGTGCCAGCGGGCCGGGACTAGCGGACTACAATGAGCAGTTCTTC. This codes for CASGPGLADYNEQFF.

There are a few counts of this clonotype. The chain couples TRBV29-1 to TRBJ1-3, with TRBD1 matching 10 bases. Germline lookup yields CDR1 SQVTM and CDR2 ANQGSEA. V gave up 7 bases and J gave up 16 bases; unmatched junction bases: 10. There are 11 residues in the CDR3. For the CDR3, the DNA is TGCAGCGCCCGGGACAGGGGCAATCTCTATTTT. This encodes CSARDRGNLYF.